This T cell receptor (beta chain) came from a study of blood T cell repertoires in COVID-19. Study background: Sources were T cells, B-cell-depleted T cells, or PBMCs; the material itself was cDNA or gDNA.

The CDR3 sequence is 16 residues long. Germline CDR1 and CDR2: KGHSH and LQKENI. V dropped 5 bases and J dropped 4 bases, with 17 bases sitting between them. As originally analysed: Estimated nucleated cell counts came from reference gene primer amplification. Profiled with immunoSEQ multiplex PCR; TCRdb holds only in-frame clones, not every one. V and J calls and clone size are copied from that table; D and trimming were computed from the DNA. This sample has 75,000 to 85,000 clones, with about 90% found just once. Source material: peripheral blood. The chain recombines TRBV18 with TRBJ1-4; possible D gene TRBD1, 5 bases. The receptor was derived from a human donor in a cohort sampled during active COVID-19. The CDR3 sequence is CASSEDIRQSNEKLFF. The CDR3 nucleotides read TGTGCCAGCTCAGAGGACATAAGGCAAAGTAATGAAAAACTGTTTTTT.